These 22 T cell receptor beta chains were all obtained from the same sample, sequenced in a study of OX40 agonist ivuxolimab in advanced cancers. Data came from immunoSEQ multiplex PCR; TCRdb stores just in-frame clones and leaves some out. The sample holds 40,000 to 50,000 clones, around 90% seen once. Material: CD4+ or CD8+ T cells sorted from blood, obtained in a trial of the OX40 agonist ivuxolimab. The receptors stem from an adult with an advanced solid tumor such as melanoma, head and neck, liver or kidney cancer.

This chain joins TRBV5-5 and TRBJ2-2; 8 bases fit TRBD1. The CDR3 is made up of 15 amino acids. With 2 bases clipped from V and 4 bases from J, the junction kept 4 bases outside the gene matches. Germline loops: CDR1 SGHKS, CDR2 YYEKEE (reference sequence). DNA for the CDR3: TGTGCCAGCAGCTTCGGACAGGGAGGCACCGGGGAGCTGTTTTTT. It codes for CASSFGQGGTGELFF.

The chain uses TRBV7-2 and TRBJ1-3, with no clear D. Germline lookup yields CDR1 SGHTA and CDR2 FQGNSA. The CDR3 runs to 17 residues. The V end was cut by 4 bases, the J end by 0 bases, with 16 bases between. Here the CDR3 DNA reads TGTGCCAGCAGCTCCCCTTATCGGCGGTCCTCTGGAAACACCATATATTTT. It specifies CASSSPYRRSSGNTIYF.

This clone was detected once. The J gene is TRBJ2-1, the V gene TRBV7-2; TRBD2 matches 16 bases. The junction had 11 bases not matched to a gene; V was cut back by 2 bases and J by 7 bases. The CDR3 totals 19 residues. Per germline, CDR1 SGHTA and CDR2 FQGNSA. The DNA for the CDR3 is TGTGCCAGCAGCTTACGAACGGGACTAGCGGGGGGGTTTAGAAATGAGCAGTTCTTC. Protein product: CASSLRTGLAGGFRNEQFF.

The chain links TRBV9 to TRBJ2-1; 8 bases are a match to TRBD2. The CDR3 runs 15 residues. The germline gives CDR1 SGDLS, CDR2 YYNGEE. Trimming took 0 bases from V and 7 from J; bases not matched to a gene: 6. DNA for the CDR3: TGTGCCAGCAGCGTAGGCTTACTAGCGGTAAATGAGCAGTTCTTC. Amino acids: CASSVGLLAVNEQFF.

The rearrangement uses TRBV11-3 and TRBJ2-7; tentative D call: TRBD2 (5 bases). The CDR3 runs to 12 residues. Trimming removed 5 bases at V and 3 bases at J, with 8 bases between. Germline V gives CDR1 SGHNT, CDR2 YENEEA. In DNA, the CDR3 is TGTGCCAGCAGCGAAGCGGACTACGAGCAGTACTTC. Translation: CASSEADYEQYF. Full variable domain (outside the CDR3, taken from reference TRBV11-3 and TRBJ2-7): EAGVVQSPRYKIIEKKQPVAFWCNPISGHNTLYWYLQNLGQGPELLIRYENEEAVDDSQLPKDRFSAERLKGVDSTLKIQPAELGDSAVYLCASSEADYEQYFGPGTRLTVT.

This clone came up a few times. CDR3 sequence reads: CASSAQGGTEAFF. For the CDR3, the DNA is TGCGCCAGCAGCGCTCAGGGGGGAACTGAAGCTTTCTTT. The chain joins TRBV5-1 to TRBJ1-1; 7 nucleotides agree with TRBD1. Germline V lookup: CDR1 SGHRS, CDR2 YFSETQ. CDR3 length equals 13 residues. The J segment lost 5 bases and the V segment lost 4 bases, leaving 5 bases of the junction unmatched.

The V and J genes are TRBV13 and TRBJ1-6; 9 nucleotides align to TRBD1. With 5 bases clipped from V and 6 bases from J, the junction kept 2 bases outside the gene matches. There are 14 residues in the CDR3. The germline CDR1 and CDR2 sequences are PRHDT and FYEKMQ (reference sequence). CDR3 protein: CASSPGQGNSPLHF. Written as DNA, the CDR3 is TGTGCCAGCAGCCCGGGACAGGGTAATTCACCCCTCCACTTT. Drawing the rest from reference TRBV13 and TRBJ1-6, the complete variable domain is AAGVIQSPRHLIKEKRETATLKCYPIPRHDTVYWYQQGPGQDPQFLISFYEKMQSDKGSIPDRFSAQQFSDYHSELNMSSLELGDSALYFCASSPGQGNSPLHFGNGTRLTVT.

V usage is TRBV7-6 and J usage is TRBJ2-2; D gene ambiguous. Trimming took 6 bases from V and 0 from J, leaving 11 bases between them. Germline V gives CDR1 SGHVS, CDR2 FNYEAQ. CDR3 length: 15 amino acids. The CDR3 here is CASRTADANTGELFF. The CDR3, as DNA: TGTGCCAGCAGAACAGCCGATGCGAACACCGGGGAGCTGTTTTTT.

J is TRBJ1-5 and V is TRBV6-1; 11 nucleotides line up with TRBD1. V shed 8 bases, J shed 5 bases, and the junction held 2 bases outside the gene matches. Germline-derived CDR1 and CDR2 are MNHNS and SASEGT. The CDR3 runs to 13 residues. The CDR3 reads CASGTGGYQPQHF. DNA of the CDR3: TGTGCCAGCGGGACAGGGGGTTATCAGCCCCAGCATTTT.

This clone has only one observation. This chain uses TRBV7-3 with TRBJ2-1, with TRBD2 identical over 8 bases. This CDR3 region has 15 residues. Trimming at V came to 6 bases and at J to 4 bases, leaving 8 bases not matched to a gene. Germline V CDR1 and CDR2: SGHTA, FQGTGA. The chain's CDR3 is CASSQASGPYNEQFF. DNA of the CDR3: TGTGCCAGCAGTCAGGCTAGCGGGCCTTACAATGAGCAGTTCTTC.

The chain recombines TRBV5-1 with TRBJ1-2; D is unresolved. The length of the CDR3 is 13 residues. From germline, CDR1 is SGHRS and CDR2 YFSETQ. Trimming pared 0 bases from V and 0 bases from J, leaving 3 bases between. CDR3 loop: CASSLGSNYGYTF. CDR3 bases: TGCGCCAGCAGCTTGGGGTCTAACTATGGCTACACCTTC.

V gene TRBV11-2 combines with J gene TRBJ1-4; D unclear. The V and J ends lost 1 base and 2 bases respectively, with 8 bases between them. This CDR3 comprises 15 residues. Germline V lookup: CDR1 SGHAT, CDR2 FQNNGV. CDR3 DNA sequence: TGTGCCAGCAGCTTAGTGGTGGGGACTAATGAAAAACTGTTTTTT. Translated: CASSLVVGTNEKLFF.

As regards this clone: A junction boundary mismatches the germline segment, possibly from a read error. The chain couples TRBV9 to TRBJ2-2; the D call may be TRBD1 or TRBD2 (7 bases each). This CDR3 has 16 amino acids. Germline CDR1 SGDLS, CDR2 YYNGEE. DNA for the CDR3: TGTGCCAGCAGCTCAGGGGGGGGTGCGAACACCAGGGAGCTGTTTTTT. It encodes CASSSGGGANTRELFF.

V and J are TRBV6-6 and TRBJ2-7; 7 positions match TRBD1. Germline lookup yields CDR1 MNHNY and CDR2 SVGAGI (reference sequence). CDR3 size: 15 residues. The V and J ends lost 6 bases and 1 base, in that order; junction bases with no gene match: 9. The CDR3 reads CASSTDRVGSYEQYF. The CDR3 nucleotides read TGTGCCAGCAGCACCGACAGGGTAGGGTCCTACGAGCAGTACTTC.

The chain links TRBV28 to TRBJ1-3, with 7 bases identical to TRBD1. The CDR3 totals 13 residues. The V gene's germline CDR1 is MDHEN and CDR2 SYDVKM. The trim removed 10 bases at V and 5 bases at J, leaving 8 bases unmatched. CDR3 amino acids: CAIVEGARNTIYF. The CDR3 nucleotides are TGTGCCATAGTAGAGGGGGCTAGAAACACCATATATTTT.

V and J are TRBV5-1 and TRBJ1-1; 8 positions match TRBD1. Germline V gene data show CDR1 as SGHRS and CDR2 as YFSETQ. J was trimmed by 4 bases and V by 2 bases; bases with no gene match: 10. The CDR3 runs to 16 residues. DNA for the CDR3: TGCGCCAGCAGCTTTAAGGCAGGGGGCCGGGGCACTGAAGCTTTCTTT. Translated, it gives CASSFKAGGRGTEAFF. Supplemented by reference TRBV5-1 and TRBJ1-1, the full variable domain reads KAGVTQTPRYLIKTRGQQVTLSCSPISGHRSVSWYQQTPGQGLQFLFEYFSETQRNKGNFPGRFSGRQFSNSRSEMNVSTLELGDSALYLCASSFKAGGRGTEAFFGQGTRLTVV.

Regarding this clone: The sample contains more than one DNA sequence encoding this CDR3. The J gene is TRBJ2-5, the V gene TRBV5-1, with TRBD1 matching 7 bases. The CDR3 covers 14 residues. V lost 3 bases, J lost 1 base, and 3 bases stayed unmatched. Germline-derived CDR1 and CDR2 are SGHRS and YFSETQ. DNA for the CDR3: TGCGCCAGCAGCTCCGGGACAGCCCAAGAGACCCAGTACTTC. Translated, it gives CASSSGTAQETQYF.

The chain combines TRBV7-9 with TRBJ1-2, with a weak D call TRBD1 (5 bases). Trimming stripped 0 bases from V and 0 bases from J, with 8 bases between. The CDR3 is made up of 15 amino acids. The germline V gene encodes CDR1 SEHNR and CDR2 FQNEAQ (reference sequence). CDR3 region: CASSLAQTANYGYTF. For the CDR3, the DNA is TGTGCCAGCAGCTTAGCCCAGACAGCTAACTATGGCTACACCTTC.

V is TRBV11-2 and J is TRBJ1-1; TRBD1 aligns across 8 bases. The germline gives CDR1 SGHAT, CDR2 FQNNGV. This CDR3 has 15 amino acids. Trimming cost V 8 bases and J 4 bases; bases outside gene matches: 12. The CDR3 spells CASGSARGQITEAFF. The DNA of the CDR3 is TGTGCCAGCGGATCTGCCAGGGGGCAGATCACTGAAGCTTTCTTT.

V is TRBV11-1 and J is TRBJ2-1, with D tentatively TRBD1 (6 bases). CDR1 and CDR2 from the germline V gene are SGHAT and FQDESV (reference sequence). Trimming took 4 bases from V and 8 from J, leaving 15 bases between them. The CDR3 covers 14 residues. CDR3 DNA: TGTGCCAGCAGCTCGTCTCACAGGGTCGATGAGCAGTTCTTC. Protein sequence: CASSSSHRVDEQFF.

CDR3 in DNA: TGTGCCAGCAGCGTAGCTTTTCAGGGGGCTGACGAGCAGTACTTC. Protein: CASSVAFQGADEQYF. The chain combines TRBV9 with TRBJ2-7; 8 nucleotides align to TRBD1. The CDR3 is 15 amino acids. Germline assignment: CDR1 SGDLS and CDR2 YYNGEE. Trimming cost V 0 bases and J 5 bases; bases outside gene matches: 7. The full variable domain, in which reference TRBV9 and TRBJ2-7 provide the parts outside the CDR3, is DSGVTQTPKHLITATGQRVTLRCSPRSGDLSVYWYQQSLDQGLQFLIQYYNGEERAKGNILERFSAQQFPDLHSELNLSSLELGDSALYFCASSVAFQGADEQYFGPGTRLTVT.

J is TRBJ1-2 and V is TRBV7-9, with D possibly TRBD1 on 5 matching bases. V was pared by 1 base and J by 6 bases, with 12 bases between. CDR1 is SEHNR, CDR2 FQNEAQ, per germline (reference sequence). The CDR3 length is 14 residues. In nucleotides, the CDR3 is TGTGCCAGCAGCTTAGTTGAGGGGCCGCATGGCTACACCTTC. Translation: CASSLVEGPHGYTF.